This T cell receptor beta chain was identified during a study of shared clonotypes between healthy human individuals. Sequencing was performed with immunoSEQ multiplex PCR; in TCRdb, only in-frame clones are kept and a portion is missing. The sample lists some 2,000,000 clones, 95% seen once, with roughly 0.13% in the top ten. The CDR3 runs to 16 residues. Between the trimmed V and J ends, which lost 0 bases and 2 bases, there was a span of 14 bases. Looked up from germline, CDR1 is SGHRS and CDR2 is YFSETQ. The receptor was isolated from a man aged 18 to 35 in good health. The rearrangement uses TRBV5-1 and TRBJ1-2, with no clear D. Specimen: naive CD4+ T cells sorted from blood. The subset was: CD45RA+ positively selected. The CDR3 protein is CASSLVSPTKNYGYTF. The CDR3 DNA follows: TGCGCCAGCAGCTTGGTATCACCAACTAAGAACTATGGCTACACCTTC.